Sequencing of this T cell receptor beta chain was carried out in a study of metastatic and nonmetastatic thyroid tumors. Whole-study results and caveats: As reported, TCR beta diversity in blood and tumor was significantly higher in malignant thyroid tumors than in benign nodules.

Treatment of any kind had been given to no patient before thyroid surgery. This clone was seen many times. Its antigen is unknown. With MiXCR, TCRdb reprocessed the PCR reads. The sample holds about 64,000 clones, roughly 16% seen once. Sequenced: blood. The source of this sequence is a male donor with papillary thyroid cancer or a benign thyroid nodule (not recorded which). Some clones in this sample may be carry-over from other donors' samples.

CDR3 coding DNA: TGTGCCAGCAGTGAGCAGGGTGGGGACACTGAAGCTTTCTTT. Protein: CASSEQGGDTEAFF. J is TRBJ1-1 and V is TRBV2, with D tentatively TRBD1 (5 bases). Trimming removed 3 bases from V and 3 bases from J, with 11 bases in between. This CDR3 spans 14 amino acids. Germline CDR1 reads SNHLY; CDR2 reads FYNNEI.